The present TCR beta chain was sequenced within a study of cytomegalovirus exposure and HLA in healthy donors. Broader study findings: With high specificity and sensitivity, the classifier reportedly diagnosed cytomegalovirus status.

Trimming cost V 3 bases and J 6 bases, with 15 bases left between them. The germline V gene encodes CDR1 SEHNR and CDR2 FQNEAQ (reference sequence). This CDR3 comprises 16 residues. PCR employed 60 Vbeta and 13 Jbeta primers. TCRdb keeps only in-frame clones here, not all; method: immunoSEQ multiplex PCR. The sample shows around 77,000 clones, 75% to 85% of them seen only once. This clone was counted a single time. Its antigen is unknown. This sequence joins TRBV7-9 and TRBJ2-6, with D possibly matching TRBD2 (6 bases). The TCR sequence derives from a man aged 40-50 years in good health and CMV-seronegative. The sequencing sample was made of PBMCs. This CDR3 reads CASSFAGLDAANVLTF. The CDR3 coding sequence is TGTGCCAGCAGCTTTGCGGGATTGGATGCGGCCAACGTCCTGACTTTC.